This T cell receptor (beta chain) was profiled in a study of neurological immune-mediated disorders. The CDR3 consists of 12 residues. Germline V gene sequence: CDR1 SGDLS, CDR2 YYNGEE. Trimming removed 0 bases from V and 7 bases from J, with 8 bases in between. Synthesis of cDNA was performed by 5'RACE using 10-nucleotide random UMIs. TCRdb reprocessed the 5' RACE reads via MiXCR and lists one record per CDR3 protein. The table records around 25,000 distinct CDR3 sequences, less than 15% of them present only once. This clonotype was found many times. This chain links TRBV9 with TRBJ2-7, with D hard to call. The TCR originated in a woman aged 55-75 years with HTLV-1-associated myelopathy (HAM/TSP). Specimen: PBMCs. CDR3 sequence reads: CASSVGGGEQYF. Here the CDR3 DNA reads TGTGCCAGCAGCGTAGGTGGTGGGGAGCAGTACTTC.